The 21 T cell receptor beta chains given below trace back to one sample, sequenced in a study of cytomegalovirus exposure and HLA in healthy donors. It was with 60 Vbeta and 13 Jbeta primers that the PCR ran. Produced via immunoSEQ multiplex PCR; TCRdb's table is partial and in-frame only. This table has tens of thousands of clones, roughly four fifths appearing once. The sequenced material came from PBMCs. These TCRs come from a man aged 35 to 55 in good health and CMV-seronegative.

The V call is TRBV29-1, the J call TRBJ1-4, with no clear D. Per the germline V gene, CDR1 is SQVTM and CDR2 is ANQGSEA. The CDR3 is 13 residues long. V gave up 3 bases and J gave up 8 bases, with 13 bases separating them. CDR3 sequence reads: CSVDSGNGEKLFF. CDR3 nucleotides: TGCAGCGTTGATTCCGGGAACGGCGAAAAACTGTTTTTT.

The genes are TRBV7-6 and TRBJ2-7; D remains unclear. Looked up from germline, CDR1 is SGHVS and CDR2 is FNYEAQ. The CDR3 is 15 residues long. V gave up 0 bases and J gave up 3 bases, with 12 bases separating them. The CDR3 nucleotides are TGTGCCAGCAGCTTAGCAGAGACTCCAAGCTACGAGCAGTACTTC. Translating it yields CASSLAETPSYEQYF.

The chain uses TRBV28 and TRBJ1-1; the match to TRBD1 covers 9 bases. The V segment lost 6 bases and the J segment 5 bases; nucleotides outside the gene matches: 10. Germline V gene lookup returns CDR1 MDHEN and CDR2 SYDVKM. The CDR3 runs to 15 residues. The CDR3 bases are TGTGCCAGCAGCTCCATACAGGGGGCTAAGACTGAAGCTTTCTTT. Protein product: CASSSIQGAKTEAFF.

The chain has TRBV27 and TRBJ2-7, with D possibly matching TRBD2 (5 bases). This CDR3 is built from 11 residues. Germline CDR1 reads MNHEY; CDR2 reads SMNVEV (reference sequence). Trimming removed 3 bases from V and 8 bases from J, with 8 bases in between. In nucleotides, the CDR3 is TGTGCCAGCAGTTTTCGGGAAAAGCAGTACTTC. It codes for CASSFREKQYF.

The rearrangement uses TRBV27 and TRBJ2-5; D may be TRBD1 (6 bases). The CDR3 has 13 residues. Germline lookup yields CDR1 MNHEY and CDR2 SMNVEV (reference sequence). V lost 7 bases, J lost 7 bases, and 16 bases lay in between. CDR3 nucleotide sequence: TGTGCCAGCACCCCAGGGGTAGGAGGGACCCAGTACTTC. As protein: CASTPGVGGTQYF.

The CDR3 region is CASSPPVRGRTNIQYF. The CDR3 DNA sequence: TGTGCCAGCTCACCACCGGTCAGGGGGCGAACAAACATTCAGTACTTC. This sequence joins TRBV18 and TRBJ2-4; 8 bases are shared with TRBD1. This CDR3 comprises 16 residues. The V segment lost 0 bases and the J segment 6 bases; nucleotides outside the gene matches: 7. The V gene's germline CDR1 is KGHSH and CDR2 LQKENI.

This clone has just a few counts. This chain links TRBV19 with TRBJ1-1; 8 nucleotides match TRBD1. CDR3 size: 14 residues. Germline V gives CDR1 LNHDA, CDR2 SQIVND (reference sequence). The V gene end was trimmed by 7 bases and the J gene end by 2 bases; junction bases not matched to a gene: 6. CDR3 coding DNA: TGTGCCAGTACCACGGGACAGGCTAACACTGAAGCTTTCTTT. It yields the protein CASTTGQANTEAFF.

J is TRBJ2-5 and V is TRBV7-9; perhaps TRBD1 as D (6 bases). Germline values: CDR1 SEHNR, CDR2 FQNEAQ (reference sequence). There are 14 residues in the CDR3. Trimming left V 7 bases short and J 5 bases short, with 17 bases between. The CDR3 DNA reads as TGTGCCAGCACCCTAGGTGGGGGCGGGGAGACCCAGTACTTC. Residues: CASTLGGGGETQYF.

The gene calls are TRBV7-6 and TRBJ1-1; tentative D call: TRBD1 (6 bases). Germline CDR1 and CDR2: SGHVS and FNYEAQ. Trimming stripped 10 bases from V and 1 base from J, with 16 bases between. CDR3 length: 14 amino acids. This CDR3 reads CAITPGQENTEAFF. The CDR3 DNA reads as TGTGCCATTACTCCGGGACAAGAGAACACTGAAGCTTTCTTT.

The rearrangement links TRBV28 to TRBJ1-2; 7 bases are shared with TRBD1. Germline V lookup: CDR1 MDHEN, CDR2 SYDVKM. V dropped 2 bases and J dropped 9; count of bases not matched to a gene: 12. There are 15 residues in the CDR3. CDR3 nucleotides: TGTGCCAGCAGTTTAGATTGGACAGGTCCCGTCAGCTACACCTTC. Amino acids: CASSLDWTGPVSYTF.

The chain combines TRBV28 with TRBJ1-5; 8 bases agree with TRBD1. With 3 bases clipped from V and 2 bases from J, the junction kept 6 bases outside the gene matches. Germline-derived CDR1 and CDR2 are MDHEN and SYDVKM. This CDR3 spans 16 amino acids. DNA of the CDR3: TGTGCCAGCAGTTTCGGGCAGGGGGCTGGCAATCAGCCCCAGCATTTT. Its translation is CASSFGQGAGNQPQHF.

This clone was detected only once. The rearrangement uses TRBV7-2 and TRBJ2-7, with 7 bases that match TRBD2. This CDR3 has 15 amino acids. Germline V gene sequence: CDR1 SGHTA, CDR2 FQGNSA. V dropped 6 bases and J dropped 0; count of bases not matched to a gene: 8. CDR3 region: CASSNGLAASYEQYF. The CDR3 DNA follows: TGTGCCAGCAGTAACGGGCTAGCGGCCTCCTACGAGCAGTACTTC.

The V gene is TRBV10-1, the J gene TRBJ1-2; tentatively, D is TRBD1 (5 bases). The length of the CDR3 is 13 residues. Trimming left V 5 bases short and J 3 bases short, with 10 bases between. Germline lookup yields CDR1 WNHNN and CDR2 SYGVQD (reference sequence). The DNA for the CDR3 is TGCGCCAGCAGTCACGACAGAGACTATGGCTACACCTTC. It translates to CASSHDRDYGYTF.

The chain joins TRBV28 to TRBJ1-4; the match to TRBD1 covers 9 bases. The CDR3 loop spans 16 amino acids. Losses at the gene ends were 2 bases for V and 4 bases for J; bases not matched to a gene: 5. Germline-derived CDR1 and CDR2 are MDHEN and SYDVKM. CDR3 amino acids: CASSLRQGGLNEKLFF. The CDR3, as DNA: TGTGCCAGCAGTTTAAGACAGGGGGGACTTAATGAAAAACTGTTTTTT.

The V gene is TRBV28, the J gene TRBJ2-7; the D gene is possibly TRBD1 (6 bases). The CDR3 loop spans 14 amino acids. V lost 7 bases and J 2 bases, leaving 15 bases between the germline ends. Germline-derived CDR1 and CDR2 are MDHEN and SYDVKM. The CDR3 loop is CASTDRMSTYEQYF. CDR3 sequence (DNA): TGTGCCAGCACAGACAGGATGAGTACCTACGAGCAGTACTTC.

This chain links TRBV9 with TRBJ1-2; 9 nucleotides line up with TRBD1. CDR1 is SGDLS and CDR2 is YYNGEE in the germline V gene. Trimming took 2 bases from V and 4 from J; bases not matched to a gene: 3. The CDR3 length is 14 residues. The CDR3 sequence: CASSVSGQGYGYTF. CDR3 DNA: TGTGCCAGCAGCGTCTCGGGACAGGGCTATGGCTACACCTTC.

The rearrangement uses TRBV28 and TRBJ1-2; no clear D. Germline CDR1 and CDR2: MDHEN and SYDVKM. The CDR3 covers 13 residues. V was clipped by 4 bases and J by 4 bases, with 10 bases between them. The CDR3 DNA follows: TGTGCCAGCAGTTATCCAGGCCCCTATGGCTACACCTTC. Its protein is CASSYPGPYGYTF.

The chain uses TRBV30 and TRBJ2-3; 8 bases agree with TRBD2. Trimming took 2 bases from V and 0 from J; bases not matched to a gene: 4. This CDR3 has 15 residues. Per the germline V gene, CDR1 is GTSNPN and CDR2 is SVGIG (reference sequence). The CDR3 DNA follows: TGTGCCTGGAGTTTAGCGGGACTGAGCACAGATACGCAGTATTTT. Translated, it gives CAWSLAGLSTDTQYF. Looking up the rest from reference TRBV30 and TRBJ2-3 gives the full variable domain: SQTIHQWPATLVQPVGSPLSLECTVEGTSNPNLYWYRQAAGRGLQLLFYSVGIGQISSEVPQNLSASRPQDRQFILSSKKLLLSDSGFYLCAWSLAGLSTDTQYFGPGTRLTVL.

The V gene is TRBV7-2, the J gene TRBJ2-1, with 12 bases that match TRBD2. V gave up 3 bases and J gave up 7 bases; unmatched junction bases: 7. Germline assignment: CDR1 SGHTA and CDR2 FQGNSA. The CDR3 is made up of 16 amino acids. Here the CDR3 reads CASSFRASGRENEQFF. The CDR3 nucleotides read TGTGCCAGCAGCTTCCGGGCTAGCGGGAGGGAGAATGAGCAGTTCTTC.

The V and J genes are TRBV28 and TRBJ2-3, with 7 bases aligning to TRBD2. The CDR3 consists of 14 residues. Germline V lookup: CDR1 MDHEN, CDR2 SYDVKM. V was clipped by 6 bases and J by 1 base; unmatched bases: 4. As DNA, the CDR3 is TGTGCCAGCAGGGCAGCGGGGCGCACAGATACGCAGTATTTT. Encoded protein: CASRAAGRTDTQYF.

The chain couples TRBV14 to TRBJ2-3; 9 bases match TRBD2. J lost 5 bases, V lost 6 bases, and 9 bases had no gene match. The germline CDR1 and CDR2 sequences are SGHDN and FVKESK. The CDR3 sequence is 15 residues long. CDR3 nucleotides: TGTGCCAGCAGGATTAGCGGGAGTGGGATAGATACGCAGTATTTT. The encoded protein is CASRISGSGIDTQYF.